The next 20 T cell receptor beta chains were all read from a single sample in a study of T cells in Graves' hyperthyroidism and ophthalmopathy. TCR beta CDR3 region amplification was performed from RNA transcripts. The HTBI set primed first-round TCR CDR3 RT-PCR. Each CDR3 protein gets one entry after TCRdb re-called the multiplex PCR reads with MiXCR. In the table there are under 500,000 distinct CDR3 sequences, over 11% of which are singletons. What was sequenced was blood. The receptors were sampled from a man aged 45-65 years with Graves' ophthalmopathy.

The chain couples TRBV30 to TRBJ2-2; 13 nucleotides line up with TRBD2. The length of the CDR3 is 21 residues. The ends lost 0 bases at V and 3 bases at J; junction bases unmatched: 16. Germline CDR1 and CDR2: GTSNPN and SVGIG (reference sequence). CDR3 in amino acids: CAWSVPVGGRTSGRDTGELFF. Here the CDR3 DNA reads TGTGCCTGGAGTGTACCTGTGGGGGGCAGAACTAGCGGGAGGGACACCGGGGAGCTGTTTTTT.

In this sample, this clonotype turned up many times. The V call is TRBV7-3, the J call TRBJ2-1; 10 nucleotides agree with TRBD2. CDR1 and CDR2 from the germline V gene are SGHTA and FQGTGA. V lost 1 base, J lost 15 bases, and 9 bases stayed unmatched. This CDR3 spans 14 amino acids. The CDR3 DNA sequence: TGTGCCAGCAGCTTAATCGGGACTAGCGTAAGAAGGTTCTTC. It translates to CASSLIGTSVRRFF.

This clonotype was recorded once. As DNA, the CDR3 is TGTGCCAGCAGCCAGGGACGGACTAATGAAAAACTGTTTTTT. As protein: CASSQGRTNEKLFF. V usage is TRBV25-1 and J usage is TRBJ1-4; D perhaps matches TRBD1 (5 bases). CDR1 and CDR2 from the germline V gene are MGHDK and SYGVNS. V was pared by 6 bases and J by 2 bases, with 10 bases between. This CDR3 contains 14 residues.

This clonotype has more than one count but fewer than ten. The chain employs TRBV29-1 and TRBJ2-7; D may match TRBD1 or TRBD2 (6 bases each). Per the germline V gene, CDR1 is SQVTM and CDR2 is ANQGSEA. The length of the CDR3 is 12 residues. Trimming removed 2 bases from V and 5 bases from J, with 10 bases in between. CDR3 amino acids: CSVETGGHEQYF. The CDR3 nucleotides read TGCAGCGTTGAAACCGGGGGCCACGAGCAGTACTTC.

The rearrangement uses TRBV20-1 and TRBJ1-5, with D hard to call. V was trimmed by 3 bases and J by 13 bases, leaving 13 bases between them. Germline CDR1 reads DFQATT; CDR2 reads SNEGSKA (reference sequence). The CDR3 consists of 11 residues. CDR3 loop: CSASFGGLQHF. Written as DNA, the CDR3 is TGCAGTGCTAGCTTCGGTGGACTGCAGCATTTT.

This clonotype has a count of ten or more. This chain uses TRBV12-3 or TRBV12-4 with TRBJ2-5; 15 positions agree with TRBD2. The CDR3 runs 15 residues. The ends lost 6 bases at V and 5 bases at J; junction bases unmatched: 4. The CDR3 spells CASRGLAGGLETQYF. CDR3 nucleotide sequence: TGTGCCAGCAGGGGACTAGCGGGAGGTTTGGAGACCCAGTACTTC.

Many counts were recorded for this clonotype. V is TRBV4-1 and J is TRBJ1-1; D is unresolved. The CDR3 runs to 14 residues. The V gene's germline CDR1 is MGHRA and CDR2 YSYEKL. Deletions cut 0 bases from V and 5 bases from J, with 10 bases between. CDR3 DNA sequence: TGCGCCAGCAGCCAAGATCGGGCGCGAACTGAAGCTTTCTTT. This sequence encodes CASSQDRARTEAFF.

This clonotype was found many times. This chain connects TRBV20-1 to TRBJ2-1, with D tentatively TRBD1 or TRBD2 (5 bases each). Between the trimmed V and J ends, which lost 6 bases and 8 bases, there was a span of 20 bases. CDR3 size: 14 residues. Germline CDR1 DFQATT, CDR2 SNEGSKA (reference sequence). CDR3 in DNA: TGCAGTGCCGCTAGGGACGGAGGAGAGGATGAGCAGTTCTTC. It specifies CSAARDGGEDEQFF.

This clonotype was counted at least ten times. The J gene is TRBJ1-1, the V gene TRBV27, with D tentatively TRBD1 (5 bases). The V end was cut by 0 bases, the J end by 1 base, with 9 bases between. Germline V gene sequence: CDR1 MNHEY, CDR2 SMNVEV (reference sequence). The CDR3 sequence is 15 residues long. In DNA, the CDR3 is TGTGCCAGCAGTTTATCGTGGCAGGGGAACACTGAAGCTTTCTTT. Its protein is CASSLSWQGNTEAFF.

DNA for the CDR3: TGTGCCAGCAGTGATACTGGGACAGGCGTTGGCTACACCTTC. Protein: CASSDTGTGVGYTF. V and J are TRBV6-1 and TRBJ1-2; 8 positions agree with TRBD1. The germline V gene has CDR1 MNHNS and CDR2 SASEGT. The V and J ends lost 3 bases and 7 bases, in that order; junction bases with no gene match: 7. This CDR3 has 14 residues.

The chain has TRBV27 and TRBJ1-3; the match to TRBD1 covers 10 bases. Germline CDR1 and CDR2: MNHEY and SMNVEV (reference sequence). The CDR3 contains 15 residues. Trimming removed 5 bases from V and 4 bases from J; junction bases left unmatched: 5. CDR3 region: CASSPGTGVGNTIYF. The CDR3 coding sequence is TGTGCCAGCAGTCCCGGGACAGGGGTCGGAAACACCATATATTTT.

The rearrangement uses TRBV19 and TRBJ2-3, with unresolved D. CDR1 and CDR2 (germline): LNHDA, SQIVND (reference sequence). V was clipped by 3 bases and J by 4 bases, with 14 bases between them. The length of the CDR3 is 15 residues. In DNA form, the CDR3 reads TGTGCCAGTAGTATCGAACATCCTACGTCAGATACGCAGTATTTT. This gives the protein CASSIEHPTSDTQYF. The full variable domain, completed using reference TRBV19 and TRBJ2-3, is DGGITQSPKYLFRKEGQNVTLSCEQNLNHDAMYWYRQDPGQGLRLIYYSQIVNDFQKGDIAEGYSVSREKKESFPLTVTSAQKNPTAFYLCASSIEHPTSDTQYFGPGTRLTVL.

This clonotype appeared a few times. CDR3 region: CASRGSGNTIYF. The CDR3 DNA is TGTGCCAGCAGGGGTTCTGGAAACACCATATATTTT. This sequence joins TRBV25-1 and TRBJ1-3; no clear D gene. Trimming removed 6 bases from V and 1 base from J, with 4 bases in between. Germline V gives CDR1 MGHDK, CDR2 SYGVNS. The CDR3 spans 12 residues.

This clonotype was counted at least ten times. V gene TRBV7-3 combines with J gene TRBJ2-5; possible D gene TRBD1, 6 bases. This CDR3 comprises 16 residues. Germline CDR1 reads SGHTA; CDR2 reads FQGTGA. V was trimmed by 5 bases and J by 2 bases, leaving 18 bases between them. CDR3 amino acids: CASSQGSGTNQETQYF. The CDR3 nucleotides read TGTGCCAGCAGCCAAGGGTCCGGGACAAATCAAGAGACCCAGTACTTC.

This clonotype was counted ten times or more. For the CDR3, the DNA is TGCGCCAGCAGCCCCTCCATGGCGGACACTGAAGCTTTCTTT. This gives the protein CASSPSMADTEAFF. The chain couples TRBV5-1 to TRBJ1-1; D gene ambiguous. Germline-derived CDR1 and CDR2 are SGHRS and YFSETQ. Trimming took off 4 bases at V and 3 bases at J, with 13 bases between the two ends. The CDR3 runs 14 residues.

The chain is built from TRBV29-1 and TRBJ2-1, with D tentatively TRBD1 (6 bases). This CDR3 is built from 14 residues. Germline CDR1 reads SQVTM; CDR2 reads ANQGSEA. Trimming left V 8 bases short and J 9 bases short, with 23 bases between. In DNA form, the CDR3 reads TGCAGCCCTATTCTGCTGGGGGCTCGCATTGAGCAGTTCTTC. It translates to CSPILLGARIEQFF.

The J gene is TRBJ1-5, the V gene TRBV6-2 or TRBV6-3; possible D gene TRBD1, 5 bases. This CDR3 has 16 amino acids. Germline CDR1 and CDR2: MNHEY and SVGEGT. V shed 6 bases and J shed 7 bases, with 22 bases lying between them. In nucleotides, the CDR3 is TGTGCCAGCAGGACCATGCTTCAGGGAGGGTTCCAGCCCCAGCATTTT. This translates into CASRTMLQGGFQPQHF.

This clonotype was seen at least ten times. In DNA form, the CDR3 reads TGCGCCAGCAGCCCTGCCGGCGTGGGAGAGACCCAGTACTTC. Its protein is CASSPAGVGETQYF. The chain is built from TRBV5-1 and TRBJ2-5, with unresolved D. Trimming removed 4 bases at V and 4 bases at J, with 14 bases between. CDR1 and CDR2 from the germline V gene are SGHRS and YFSETQ. The CDR3 covers 14 residues.

This clonotype has at least ten counts. This chain's CDR3 is CAWSGNEHYEQYF. CDR3 sequence (DNA): TGTGCCTGGAGTGGTAATGAACACTACGAGCAGTACTTC. This chain uses TRBV30 with TRBJ2-7, with D uncertain. Germline CDR1 GTSNPN, CDR2 SVGIG (reference sequence). V was cut by 1 base and J by 3 bases, with 10 bases left in between. The CDR3 spans 13 residues.

This clonotype was picked up many times. V is TRBV4-2 and J is TRBJ2-1, with TRBD2 matching over 10 bases. Looked up from germline, CDR1 is LGHNA and CDR2 is YNFKEQ. V lost 0 bases, J lost 0 bases, and 8 bases stayed unmatched. The CDR3 contains 19 residues. Here the CDR3 reads CASSQDQRASGSSYNEQFF. CDR3 DNA: TGTGCCAGCAGCCAAGATCAAAGAGCTAGCGGGAGCTCCTACAATGAGCAGTTCTTC.